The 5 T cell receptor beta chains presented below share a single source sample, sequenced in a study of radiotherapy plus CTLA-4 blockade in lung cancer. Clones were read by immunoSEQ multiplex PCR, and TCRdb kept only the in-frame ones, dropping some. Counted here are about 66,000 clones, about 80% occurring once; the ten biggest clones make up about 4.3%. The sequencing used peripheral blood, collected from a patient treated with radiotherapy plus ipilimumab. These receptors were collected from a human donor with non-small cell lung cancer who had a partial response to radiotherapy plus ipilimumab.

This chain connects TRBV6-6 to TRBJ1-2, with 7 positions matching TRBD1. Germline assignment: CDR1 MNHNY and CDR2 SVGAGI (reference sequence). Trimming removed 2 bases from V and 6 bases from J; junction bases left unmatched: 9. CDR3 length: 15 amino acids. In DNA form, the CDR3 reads TGTGCCAGCAGTTACCCCGGGACAGAGGCAAATGGCTACACCTTC. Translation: CASSYPGTEANGYTF.

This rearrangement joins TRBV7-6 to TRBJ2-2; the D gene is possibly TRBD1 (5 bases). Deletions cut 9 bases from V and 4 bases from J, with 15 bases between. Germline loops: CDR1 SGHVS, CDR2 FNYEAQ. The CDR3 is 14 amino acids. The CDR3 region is CASQGSPGTGELFF. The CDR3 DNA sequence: TGTGCCAGTCAGGGATCCCCGGGCACCGGGGAGCTGTTTTTT.

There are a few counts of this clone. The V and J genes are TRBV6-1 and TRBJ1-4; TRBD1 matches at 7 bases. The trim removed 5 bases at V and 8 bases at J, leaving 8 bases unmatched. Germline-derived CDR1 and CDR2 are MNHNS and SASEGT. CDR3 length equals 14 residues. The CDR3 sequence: CASSLRDSGEKLFF. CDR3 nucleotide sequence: TGTGCCAGCAGTCTCCGGGACAGCGGGGAAAAACTGTTTTTT.

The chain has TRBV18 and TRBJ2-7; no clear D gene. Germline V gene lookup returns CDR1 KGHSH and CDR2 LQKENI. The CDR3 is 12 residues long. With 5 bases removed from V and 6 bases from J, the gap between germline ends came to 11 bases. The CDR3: CASSSQYGEQYF. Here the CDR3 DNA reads TGTGCCAGCTCATCCCAATACGGCGAGCAGTACTTC. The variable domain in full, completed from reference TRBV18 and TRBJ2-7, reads NAGVMQNPRHLVRRRGQEARLRCSPMKGHSHVYWYRQLPEEGLKFMVYLQKENIIDESGMPKERFSAEFPKEGPSILRIQQVVRGDSAAYFCASSSQYGEQYFGPGTRLTVT.

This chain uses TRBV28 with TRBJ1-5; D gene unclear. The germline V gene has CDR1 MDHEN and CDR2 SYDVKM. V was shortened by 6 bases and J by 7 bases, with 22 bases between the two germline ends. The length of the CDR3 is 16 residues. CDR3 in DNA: TGTGCCAGCAGCCCTAACGTCGCGGAGAGAGGCCAGCCCCAGCATTTT. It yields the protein CASSPNVAERGQPQHF.